Following are 18 T cell receptor beta chains from one sample sequenced in a study of shared clonotypes between healthy human individuals (dated by TCRdb to about 2020). CD8 naive samples were obtained by positive selection for CCR7 among CD45RO-negative cells, yielding a CD45RA+CCR7+ population from which TemRA cells were excluded. The method behind the library was the immunoSEQ multiplex PCR assay. TCRdb provides this immuneACCESS table in a form limited to in-frame rearrangements. Some clones are lacking; in checked studies, under half of them reflect an unresolved V gene, and why the rest are absent is not known. Present in this sample are millions of clones, roughly 95% of which were seen just once. Of the sample, around 1.1% falls within the top ten clones. The sequencing input was naive CD8+ T cells sorted from blood. According to the study, the label for this sample's cell subset or site signals: CD45RA+CCR7+. These receptor sequences come from a man aged 18 to 35 in good health.

Concerning this clone itself: At the DNA level, this CDR3 is encoded by other sequences in the same sample as well. CDR3 sequence reads: CASGGPNTGELFF. The CDR3 DNA reads as TGTGCCAGCGGGGGGCCTAACACCGGGGAGCTGTTTTTT. The chain employs TRBV6-5 and TRBJ2-2; D is possibly TRBD1 or TRBD2 (6 bases each). Germline CDR1 reads MNHEY; CDR2 reads SVGAGI. The germline V and J ends were trimmed by 8 bases and 2 bases, with 9 bases remaining between them. The CDR3 contains 13 residues.

V is TRBV29-1 and J is TRBJ2-2, with D uncertain. Germline V CDR1 and CDR2: SQVTM, ANQGSEA. V was pared by 4 bases and J by 0 bases, with 6 bases between. CDR3 length: 13 amino acids. In DNA form, the CDR3 reads TGCAGCGTTGTTCAGGCGAACACCGGGGAGCTGTTTTTT. The encoded protein is CSVVQANTGELFF.

This clone was picked up one time. This rearrangement joins TRBV4-1 to TRBJ1-2; D uncertain. V lost 0 bases and J 8 bases, leaving 7 bases between the germline ends. CDR3 size: 12 residues. Germline V gene data show CDR1 as MGHRA and CDR2 as YSYEKL. The CDR3 is CASSQDLGGYTF. DNA of the CDR3: TGCGCCAGCAGCCAAGATCTTGGCGGCTACACCTTC.

This sequence joins TRBV5-6 and TRBJ2-7; D is ambiguous. With 2 bases removed from V and 2 bases from J, the gap between germline ends came to 11 bases. The CDR3 length is 14 residues. CDR1 is SGHDT, CDR2 YYEEEE, per germline. The CDR3 DNA reads TGTGCCAGCAGCTTACCAGCCTACCCCTACGAGCAGTACTTC. Residues: CASSLPAYPYEQYF.

V gene TRBV27 combines with J gene TRBJ1-4; unclear D gene. The CDR3 consists of 12 residues. The germline V and J ends were trimmed by 8 bases and 7 bases, with 11 bases remaining between them. Germline CDR1 and CDR2: MNHEY and SMNVEV (reference sequence). For the CDR3, the DNA is TGTGCCAGCGGGCGGAGCATTGAAAAACTGTTTTTT. Its translation: CASGRSIEKLFF.

This sequence joins TRBV2 and TRBJ2-1, with 8 bases that match TRBD2. Germline CDR1 reads SNHLY; CDR2 reads FYNNEI. The CDR3 has 17 residues. V trimming: 5 bases; J trimming: 5 bases; junction bases outside the gene matches: 14. CDR3 residues: CASSRRPPAGEDNEQFF. The CDR3 DNA sequence: TGTGCCAGCAGTCGACGGCCCCCAGCGGGGGAAGACAATGAGCAGTTCTTC.

This chain joins TRBV12-2 and TRBJ1-2. TRBV12-2 is marked as a pseudogene. The CDR3 is 14 residues long. CDR3 nucleotides: TGTGCAAGTCGCTTACCCGGAGGAGGTTATGGCTACACCTTC. Its translation: CASRLPGGGYGYTF.

V usage is TRBV9 and J usage is TRBJ1-2; no clear D gene. Germline V gene sequence: CDR1 SGDLS, CDR2 YYNGEE. Trimming removed 1 base from V and 1 base from J, with 8 bases in between. The CDR3 has 14 amino acids. The CDR3: CASSVSGINYGYTF. The CDR3 nucleotides are TGTGCCAGCAGCGTATCGGGTATTAACTATGGCTACACCTTC.

This chain links TRBV4-1 with TRBJ1-3; D is uncertain. The CDR3 runs 12 residues. CDR1 is MGHRA, CDR2 YSYEKL, per germline. V gave up 2 bases and J gave up 3 bases, with 2 bases separating them. CDR3 protein: CASSQFGNTIYF. The DNA for the CDR3 is TGCGCCAGCAGCCAATTTGGAAACACCATATATTTT.

Turning to this clone: This same CDR3 is encoded by further DNA sequences in the sample. The rearrangement joins TRBV6-5 to TRBJ2-5; 7 bases map to TRBD2. Germline values: CDR1 MNHEY, CDR2 SVGAGI. J lost 2 bases, V lost 2 bases, and 2 bases had no gene match. CDR3 length: 14 amino acids. The CDR3 DNA reads as TGTGCCAGCAGTTACAGGGGAGGGCAAGAGACCCAGTACTTC. It codes for CASSYRGGQETQYF.

This sequence joins TRBV29-1 and TRBJ2-7; 7 bases are a match to TRBD1. The V gene end was trimmed by 7 bases and the J gene end by 5 bases; junction bases not matched to a gene: 8. CDR1 is SQVTM, CDR2 ANQGSEA, per germline. The CDR3 runs 12 residues. CDR3 sequence: CSAEQGTDEQYF. As DNA, the CDR3 is TGCAGCGCAGAACAGGGGACGGACGAGCAGTACTTC.

J is TRBJ2-3 and V is TRBV29-1; D ambiguous. Germline-derived CDR1 and CDR2 are SQVTM and ANQGSEA. The CDR3 is made up of 14 amino acids. V was clipped by 3 bases and J by 5 bases, with 15 bases between them. The CDR3 protein is CSVDLGVAGDTQYF. CDR3 coding DNA: TGCAGCGTTGATCTTGGGGTAGCTGGAGATACGCAGTATTTT.

The chain joins TRBV5-4 to TRBJ2-2; D might be TRBD2 (5 bases). Germline values: CDR1 SGHNT, CDR2 YYREEE (reference sequence). Trimming stripped 4 bases from V and 6 bases from J, with 10 bases between. The CDR3 extends over 13 amino acids. CDR3 in amino acids: CASSHEGAGELFF. Written as DNA, the CDR3 is TGTGCCAGCAGCCACGAGGGTGCCGGGGAGCTGTTTTTT.

The V gene is TRBV5-6, the J gene TRBJ1-2; D unresolved. This CDR3 has 14 amino acids. CDR1 is SGHDT and CDR2 is YYEEEE in the germline V gene. The germline V and J ends were trimmed by 3 bases and 8 bases, with 17 bases remaining between them. CDR3 sequence: CASSWAGEAYGYTF. The DNA for the CDR3 is TGTGCCAGCAGCTGGGCCGGGGAGGCTTACGGCTACACCTTC.

This CDR3 is CASSYYGGAEETQYF. The CDR3 nucleotides read TGTGCCAGCAGCTACTACGGGGGGGCCGAAGAGACCCAGTACTTC. The V call is TRBV13, the J call TRBJ2-5, with 8 bases lining up with TRBD2. Germline V lookup: CDR1 PRHDT, CDR2 FYEKMQ (reference sequence). The CDR3 is 15 residues long. The V segment lost 4 bases and the J segment 3 bases; nucleotides outside the gene matches: 7.

This chain joins TRBV21-1 and TRBJ1-6. TRBV21-1 is designated a pseudogene. The CDR3 contains 16 residues. In DNA form, the CDR3 reads TGTGCCAGCAGCAAAGCTGAGAGGGAGAGGAATTCACCCCTCCACTTT. Translation gives CASSKAERERNSPLHF.

The rearrangement joins TRBV9 to TRBJ1-2, with TRBD1 matching 7 bases. The CDR3 contains 14 residues. V shed 4 bases and J 9 bases; nucleotides not matched to a gene: 12. Germline-derived CDR1 and CDR2 are SGDLS and YYNGEE. DNA for the CDR3: TGTGCCAGCAGCCCGACGGGACAGCGTTTTCGCTACACCTTC. It codes for CASSPTGQRFRYTF.

In DNA form, the CDR3 reads TGTGCCAGCAGCTTTCCGACGGTGGGACAGGATACAACTAATGAAAAACTGTTTTTT. It is translated as CASSFPTVGQDTTNEKLFF. V gene TRBV7-9 combines with J gene TRBJ1-4; 8 nucleotides agree with TRBD1. Germline V gene sequence: CDR1 SEHNR, CDR2 FQNEAQ (reference sequence). Losses at the gene ends were 3 bases for V and 0 bases for J; bases not matched to a gene: 12. There are 19 residues in the CDR3.